This TCR beta chain was documented in a study of OX40 agonist ivuxolimab in advanced cancers. This CDR3 spans 17 amino acids. Trimming cost V 6 bases and J 7 bases, with 24 bases left between them. Germline V lookup: CDR1 MGHRA, CDR2 YSYEKL. Sequenced by immunoSEQ multiplex PCR; TCRdb stores in-frame clones only, minus some. The sample lists about 78,000 clones; around 91% were seen once. Notes on the study in general: Certain nonresponding patients likewise had low normalized T-cell clonal expansion.

On this clone itself: Its antigen remains unknown.

Sequenced here: CD4+ or CD8+ T cells sorted from blood, sampled in a trial of the OX40 agonist ivuxolimab. The receptor was derived from an adult with an advanced solid tumor such as melanoma, head and neck, liver or kidney cancer. The chain joins TRBV4-1 to TRBJ2-2, with D possibly TRBD2 on 5 matching bases. The CDR3, as DNA: TGCGCCAGCAGTTTAGCTCCTAGCACCTACACGAACGGGGAGCTGTTTTTT. This sequence encodes CASSLAPSTYTNGELFF.